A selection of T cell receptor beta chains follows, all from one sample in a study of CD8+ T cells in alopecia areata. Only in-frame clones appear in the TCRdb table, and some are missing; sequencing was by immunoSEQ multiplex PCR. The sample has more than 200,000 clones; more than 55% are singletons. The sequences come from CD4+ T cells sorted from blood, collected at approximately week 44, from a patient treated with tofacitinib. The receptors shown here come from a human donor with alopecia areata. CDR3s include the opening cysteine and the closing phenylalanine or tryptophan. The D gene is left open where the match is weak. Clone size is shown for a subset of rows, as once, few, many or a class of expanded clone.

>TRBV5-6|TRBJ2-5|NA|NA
CASSFLETQYF
TGTGCCAGCAGCTTTTTAGAGACCCAGTACTTC
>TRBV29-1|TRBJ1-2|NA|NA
CTRGREHGYTF
TGCACCCGGGGCAGAGAACATGGCTACACCTTC
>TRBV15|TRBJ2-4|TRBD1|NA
CATSREGAGGKNIQYF
TGTGCCACCAGCAGAGAAGGGGCAGGGGGCAAAAACATTCAGTACTTC
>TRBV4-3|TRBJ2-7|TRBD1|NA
CASSQGGLGTGGYEQYF
TGCGCCAGCAGCCAAGGGGGTTTAGGGACAGGGGGCTACGAGCAGTACTTC
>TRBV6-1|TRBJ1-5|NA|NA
CASSERTGTYSNQPQHF
TGTGCCAGCAGTGAACGCACAGGGACATATAGCAATCAGCCCCAGCATTTT
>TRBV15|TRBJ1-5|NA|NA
CATSRGQGDQPQHF
TGTGCCACCAGCAGAGGGCAGGGTGATCAGCCCCAGCATTTT
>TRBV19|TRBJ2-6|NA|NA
CASRDRTGANVLTF
TGTGCCAGTAGGGACAGAACTGGGGCCAACGTCCTGACTTTC
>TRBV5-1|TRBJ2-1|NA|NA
CASGAEGSEQFF
TGCGCCAGCGGGGCAGAGGGGAGTGAGCAGTTCTTC
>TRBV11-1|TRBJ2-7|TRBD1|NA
CASSLLGQGYEQYF
TGTGCCAGCAGCTTATTGGGACAGGGTTACGAGCAGTACTTC
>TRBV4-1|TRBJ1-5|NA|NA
CASSQEPRQYNQPQHF
TGCGCCAGCAGCCAAGAGCCCAGACAGTACAATCAGCCCCAGCATTTT
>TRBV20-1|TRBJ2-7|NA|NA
CSASASYEQYF
TGCAGTGCTAGCGCAAGTTACGAGCAGTACTTC
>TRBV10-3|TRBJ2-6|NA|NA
CAISAGSVGANVLTF
TGTGCCATCAGTGCAGGGAGTGTAGGGGCCAACGTCCTGACTTTC
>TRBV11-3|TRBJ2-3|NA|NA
CASGTAPGTQYF
TGTGCCAGCGGGACGGCTCCGGGGACGCAGTATTTT
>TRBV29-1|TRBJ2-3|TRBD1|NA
CSASRDRTDTQYF
TGCAGCGCCAGCCGGGACAGAACAGATACGCAGTATTTT
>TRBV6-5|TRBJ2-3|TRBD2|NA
CASSYGLAVGQDTQYF
TGTGCCAGCAGTTACGGACTAGCCGTAGGGCAAGATACGCAGTATTTT
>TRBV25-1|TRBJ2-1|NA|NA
CASSELKIFGAYNEQFF
TGTGCCAGCAGTGAATTAAAAATTTTTGGGGCGTACAATGAGCAGTTCTTC
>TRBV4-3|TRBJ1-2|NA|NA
CASSQSSRANYGYTF
TGCGCCAGCAGCCAATCATCAAGAGCTAACTATGGCTACACCTTC
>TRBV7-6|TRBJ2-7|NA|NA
CASSSTDGGFYEQYF
TGTGCCAGCAGCTCCACGGACGGAGGGTTCTACGAGCAGTACTTC
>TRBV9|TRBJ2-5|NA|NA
CASSVGVQETQYF
TGTGCCAGCAGCGTAGGAGTCCAAGAGACCCAGTACTTC
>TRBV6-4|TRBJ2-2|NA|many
CASSDRDTGELFF
TGTGCCAGCAGTGACAGGGACACCGGGGAGCTGTTTTTT
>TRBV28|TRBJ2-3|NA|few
CASSSRAPQYF
TGTGCCAGCAGTTCCCGGGCCCCCCAGTATTTT
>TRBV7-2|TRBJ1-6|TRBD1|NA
CASSYGQGGSPLHF
TGTGCCAGCAGCTACGGACAGGGAGGTTCACCCCTCCACTTT
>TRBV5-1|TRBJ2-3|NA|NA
CASSLGGANQDTQYF
TGCGCCAGCAGCCTTGGGGGGGCCAACCAGGATACGCAGTATTTT
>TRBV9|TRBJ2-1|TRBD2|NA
CASSYSGGYNEQFF
TGTGCCAGCAGCTATAGCGGGGGTTACAATGAGCAGTTCTTC
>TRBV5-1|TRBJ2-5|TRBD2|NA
CASSLDPGLEGETQYF
TGCGCCAGCAGCCTAGATCCGGGACTAGAGGGGGAGACCCAGTACTTC
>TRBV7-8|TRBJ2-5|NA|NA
CASSLRPTGGEETQYF
TGTGCCAGCAGCTTACGCCCGACAGGTGGGGAAGAGACCCAGTACTTC